This T cell receptor (beta chain) was observed in a study of cytomegalovirus exposure and HLA in healthy donors. With respect to this clone: Its antigen is undetermined.

It was with 60 Vbeta and 13 Jbeta primers that the PCR ran. This table comes from immunoSEQ multiplex PCR, and its TCRdb copy is limited to in-frame clones, with some not included. The profile shows about 100,000 clones, roughly 80% of them singletons. Germline assignment: CDR1 GTSNPN and CDR2 SVGIG (reference sequence). The CDR3 totals 14 residues. Losses at the gene ends were 0 bases for V and 12 bases for J; bases not matched to a gene: 5. Study-level findings and limits: Reportedly, TCR beta sequences accurately predicted HLA-A and HLA-B alleles in most subjects. The study dropped some indistinguishable V segments, TRBV6-2 and TRBV6-3 among them.

The chain links TRBV30 to TRBJ2-1, with 13 bases lining up with TRBD2. This clonotype was sampled from a male donor in good health and CMV-seropositive. Sequenced material: PBMCs. The CDR3 loop is CAWSVLAGGLGQFF. DNA for the CDR3: TGTGCCTGGAGTGTACTAGCGGGGGGGCTGGGGCAGTTCTTC.